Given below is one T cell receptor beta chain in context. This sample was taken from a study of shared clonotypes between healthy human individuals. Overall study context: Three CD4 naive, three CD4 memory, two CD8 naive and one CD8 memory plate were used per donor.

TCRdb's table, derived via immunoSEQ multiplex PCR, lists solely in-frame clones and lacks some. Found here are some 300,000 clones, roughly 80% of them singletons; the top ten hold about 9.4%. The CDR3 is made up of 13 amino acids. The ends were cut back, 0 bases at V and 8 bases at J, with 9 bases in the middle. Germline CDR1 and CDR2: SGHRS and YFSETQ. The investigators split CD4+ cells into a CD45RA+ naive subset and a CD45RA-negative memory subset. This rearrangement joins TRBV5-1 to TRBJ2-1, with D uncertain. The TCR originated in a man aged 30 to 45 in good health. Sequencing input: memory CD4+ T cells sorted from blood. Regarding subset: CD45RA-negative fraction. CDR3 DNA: TGCGCCAGCAGCTTGGACGGACGGGATGAGCAGTTCTTC. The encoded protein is CASSLDGRDEQFF.